In this sample, the clone carrying this T cell receptor (beta chain) turned up a few times. With 0 bases removed from V and 0 bases from J, the gap between germline ends came to 9 bases. Germline assignment: CDR1 LGHDT and CDR2 YNNKEL (reference sequence). The CDR3 runs to 16 residues. The sample originates from a study of blood T cell repertoires in COVID-19. Study at large: From T cells, B-cell-depleted T cells, or PBMCs came the material, which was cDNA or gDNA.

Assay: immunoSEQ multiplex PCR; the TCRdb copy retains only in-frame clones and omits some. The sample has roughly 150,000 clones, approximately 90% seen once. The receptor was isolated from a man aged 45 to 65 who had recovered from COVID-19. The sequenced sample consisted of peripheral blood. The rearrangement joins TRBV3-1 (or the pseudogene TRBV3-2) to TRBJ1-3; D call uncertain. In DNA, the CDR3 is TGTGCCAGCAGCCAAGATGCCAGGTCCTCTGGAAACACCATATATTTT. Protein product: CASSQDARSSGNTIYF.